The 15 T cell receptor beta chains in this list originate from one sample, sequenced in a study of vaccination effects on CD4 cells after COVID-19. The ViraFEST assay expanded antigen-specific CD4+ T cells with viral peptide pools before sequencing. Following 10 days of culture, CD4+ T cells were isolated. Participants completed two doses of the BNT162b2 or mRNA-1273 vaccine. What these receptors recognize is not known. The data were produced by immunoSEQ multiplex PCR, yet TCRdb's version contains in-frame clones alone and is incomplete. Altogether about 31,000 clones are present, approximately 64% being singletons, with the ten largest covering nearly 9%. Sequencing was performed on CD4+ T cells from PBMCs cultured with SARS-CoV-2 spike peptides, taken after COVID-19 vaccination. All receptors derive from a human donor who received a COVID-19 vaccine.

This chain uses TRBV5-1 with TRBJ2-7, with 8 bases matching TRBD2. Germline V gene sequence: CDR1 SGHRS, CDR2 YFSETQ. J gave up 0 bases and V 6 bases, and 11 bases lay outside the gene matches. The CDR3 is made up of 16 amino acids. This chain's CDR3 is CASTYSGTGFSYEQYF. The CDR3 region has the DNA TGCGCCAGCACCTATAGCGGGACGGGGTTCTCCTACGAGCAGTACTTC.

A few counts support this clone. V gene TRBV15 combines with J gene TRBJ2-7; TRBD1 aligns across 8 bases. J was trimmed by 2 bases and V by 4 bases; bases with no gene match: 4. The CDR3 has 14 amino acids. CDR1 is LNHNV, CDR2 YYDKDF, per germline (reference sequence). CDR3 protein: CATSKDRGPYEQYF. CDR3 nucleotides: TGTGCCACCAGCAAAGACAGGGGACCCTACGAGCAGTACTTC.

This rearrangement joins TRBV2 to TRBJ1-4; D is unclear. The germline V and J ends were trimmed by 1 base and 8 bases, with 11 bases remaining between them. Per the germline V gene, CDR1 is SNHLY and CDR2 is FYNNEI. This CDR3 comprises 14 residues. Written as DNA, the CDR3 is TGTGCCAGCAGTGAAGGGCTGTCAGGAGAAAAACTGTTTTTT. Protein: CASSEGLSGEKLFF.

A few counts support this clone. The chain links TRBV28 to TRBJ2-7; D is tentatively TRBD1 or TRBD2 (6 bases each). Trimming removed 11 bases at V and 6 bases at J, with 29 bases between. This CDR3 is built from 16 residues. CDR1 is MDHEN and CDR2 is SYDVKM in the germline V gene. CDR3 in DNA: TGTGCCGCCTTCCCTCTCCATTGGACCCGGGGGCTCGAGCAGTACTTC. Translated, it gives CAAFPLHWTRGLEQYF.

This clone was detected a few times. The gene calls are TRBV7-6 and TRBJ2-2, with D possibly being TRBD2 (6 bases). The germline CDR1 and CDR2 sequences are SGHVS and FNYEAQ. V dropped 10 bases and J dropped 4 bases, with 19 bases sitting between them. The CDR3 is 15 amino acids. This chain's CDR3 is CATHPGQGGTGELFF. Here the CDR3 DNA reads TGTGCCACTCACCCGGGGCAGGGAGGCACCGGGGAGCTGTTTTTT.

This clone was observed once. The CDR3, as DNA: TGTGCCAGCAGTTCCCCCCCGAACTATGGCTACACCTTC. As protein: CASSSPPNYGYTF. The chain is built from TRBV27 and TRBJ1-2; the D is unclear. CDR1 and CDR2 from the germline V gene are MNHEY and SMNVEV (reference sequence). The length of the CDR3 is 13 residues. The V end was cut by 4 bases, the J end by 2 bases, with 8 bases between.

This clone is a singleton in its sample. The rearrangement joins TRBV18 to TRBJ2-5; D unclear. V was cut by 2 bases and J by 5 bases, with 21 bases left in between. The length of the CDR3 is 17 residues. CDR1 is KGHSH, CDR2 LQKENI, per germline. For the CDR3, the DNA is TGTGCCAGCTCACCAAGACGATTGGTGGGGTCCGCCGAGACCCAGTACTTC. It codes for CASSPRRLVGSAETQYF.

The V and J genes are TRBV28 and TRBJ2-2; 8 nucleotides agree with TRBD2. V lost 4 bases to trimming and J lost 7 bases; unmatched junction nucleotides: 20. The length of the CDR3 is 19 residues. Germline CDR1 is MDHEN and CDR2 is SYDVKM. The CDR3 protein is CASSSPHTTVAGFGGELFF. DNA for the CDR3: TGTGCCAGCAGTTCACCCCATACGACGGTAGCGGGATTTGGCGGGGAGCTGTTTTTT.

The chain joins TRBV5-1 to TRBJ2-4; D gene ambiguous. The CDR3 has 17 residues. Germline lookup yields CDR1 SGHRS and CDR2 YFSETQ. Trimming left V 0 bases short and J 3 bases short, with 16 bases between. The CDR3 is CASSLALPRESKNIQYF. Here the CDR3 DNA reads TGCGCCAGCAGCTTGGCTCTTCCCCGTGAAAGCAAAAACATTCAGTACTTC.

This rearrangement joins TRBV2 to TRBJ1-5, with TRBD1 as a possible D gene (6 bases). There are 15 residues in the CDR3. In germline, CDR1 is SNHLY, CDR2 FYNNEI. V lost 5 bases and J 4 bases, leaving 15 bases between the germline ends. The CDR3 reads CASSSRQAINQPQHF. CDR3 bases: TGTGCCAGCAGTTCCCGACAGGCCATTAATCAGCCCCAGCATTTT. The whole variable domain, remainder taken from reference TRBV2 and TRBJ1-5, is EPEVTQTPSHQVTQMGQEVILRCVPISNHLYFYWYRQILGQKVEFLVSFYNNEISEKSEIFDDQFSVERPDGSNFTLKIRSTKLEDSAMYFCASSSRQAINQPQHFGDGTRLSIL.

There are a few counts of this clone. This chain uses TRBV4-2 with TRBJ2-2; no clear D. V lost 0 bases to trimming and J lost 1 base, with 12 bases between them. Looked up from germline, CDR1 is LGHNA and CDR2 is YNFKEQ. The length of the CDR3 is 17 residues. CDR3 amino acids: CASSQDRPPMNTGELFF. In DNA form, the CDR3 reads TGTGCCAGCAGCCAAGATAGGCCGCCGATGAACACCGGGGAGCTGTTTTTT.

The genes are TRBV19 and TRBJ2-1; the match to TRBD2 covers 7 bases. The CDR3 totals 16 residues. The junction had 3 bases not matched to a gene; V was cut back by 0 bases and J by 1 base. Germline lookup yields CDR1 LNHDA and CDR2 SQIVND (reference sequence). The DNA of the CDR3 is TGTGCCAGTAGTATAGATCCGGGGGGTTCCTACAATGAGCAGTTCTTC. Translated, it gives CASSIDPGGSYNEQFF.

This CDR3 reads CASSRAGGGGEKLFF. The CDR3 region has the DNA TGTGCCAGCAGTCGCGCCGGGGGGGGCGGTGAAAAACTGTTTTTT. This rearrangement joins TRBV3-1 (or the pseudogene TRBV3-2) to TRBJ1-4, with a weak D call TRBD1 (6 bases). Germline assignment: CDR1 LGHDT and CDR2 YNNKEL (reference sequence). The V and J ends lost 6 bases and 7 bases respectively, with 18 bases between them. CDR3 length: 15 amino acids.

The gene calls are TRBV19 and TRBJ1-6, with a possible D match to TRBD1 (5 bases). V lost 6 bases to trimming and J lost 9 bases, with 24 bases between them. Germline CDR1 is LNHDA and CDR2 is SQIVND (reference sequence). This CDR3 is 17 amino acids long. The CDR3 spells CASSAQGAALVPSPLHF. The CDR3 DNA follows: TGTGCCAGTAGCGCCCAGGGAGCTGCCCTCGTCCCTTCACCCCTCCACTTT.

The sample holds a few counts of this clone. CDR3 nucleotides: TGTGCCAGCAGTAAATACAGGGGCTACGAGCAGTACTTC. Protein: CASSKYRGYEQYF. The rearrangement links TRBV6-5 to TRBJ2-7; 7 bases fit TRBD1. Losses at the gene ends were 5 bases for V and 3 bases for J; bases not matched to a gene: 4. The germline V gene has CDR1 MNHEY and CDR2 SVGAGI. The CDR3 runs to 13 residues.